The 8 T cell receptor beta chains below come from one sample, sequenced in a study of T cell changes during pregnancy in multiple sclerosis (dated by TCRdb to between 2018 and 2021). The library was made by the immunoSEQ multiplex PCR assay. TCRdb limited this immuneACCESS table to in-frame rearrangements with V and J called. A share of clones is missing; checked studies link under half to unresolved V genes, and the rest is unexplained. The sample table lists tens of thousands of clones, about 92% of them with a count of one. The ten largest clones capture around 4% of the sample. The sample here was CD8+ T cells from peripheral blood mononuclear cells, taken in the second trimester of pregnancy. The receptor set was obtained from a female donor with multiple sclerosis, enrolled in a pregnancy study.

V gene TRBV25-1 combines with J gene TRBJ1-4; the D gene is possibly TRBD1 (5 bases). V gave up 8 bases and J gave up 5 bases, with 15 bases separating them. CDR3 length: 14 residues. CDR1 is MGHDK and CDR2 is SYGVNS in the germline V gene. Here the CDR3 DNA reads TGTGCCAGCGCCTGGGGGGGAGGGAATGAAAAACTGTTTTTT. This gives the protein CASAWGGGNEKLFF. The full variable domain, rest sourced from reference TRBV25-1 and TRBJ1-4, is EADIYQTPRYLVIGTGKKITLECSQTMGHDKMYWYQQDPGMELHLIHYSYGVNSTEKGDLSSESTVSRIRTEHFPLTLESARPSHTSQYLCASAWGGGNEKLFFGSGTQLSVL.

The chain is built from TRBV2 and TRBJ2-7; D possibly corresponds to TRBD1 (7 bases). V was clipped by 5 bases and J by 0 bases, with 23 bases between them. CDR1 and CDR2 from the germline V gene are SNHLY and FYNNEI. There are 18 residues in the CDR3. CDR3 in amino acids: CASSRRGRLVMDSYEQYF. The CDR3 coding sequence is TGTGCCAGCAGTAGGAGGGGGCGCCTCGTAATGGACTCCTACGAGCAGTACTTC.

This CDR3 reads CASSLKEDLIAGSSSSEQFF. CDR3 DNA: TGTGCCAGCAGTTTAAAGGAGGACCTAATAGCGGGAAGCTCTTCTAGTGAGCAGTTCTTC. V usage is TRBV28 and J usage is TRBJ2-1, with 8 bases aligning to TRBD2. Looked up from germline, CDR1 is MDHEN and CDR2 is SYDVKM. This CDR3 has 20 amino acids. V dropped 2 bases and J dropped 9; count of bases not matched to a gene: 24.

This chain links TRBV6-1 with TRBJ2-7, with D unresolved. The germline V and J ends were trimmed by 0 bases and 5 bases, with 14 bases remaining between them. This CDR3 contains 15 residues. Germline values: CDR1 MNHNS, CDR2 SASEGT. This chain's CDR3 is CASSEADTENHEQYF. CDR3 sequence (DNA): TGTGCCAGCAGTGAAGCAGACACGGAAAACCACGAGCAGTACTTC.

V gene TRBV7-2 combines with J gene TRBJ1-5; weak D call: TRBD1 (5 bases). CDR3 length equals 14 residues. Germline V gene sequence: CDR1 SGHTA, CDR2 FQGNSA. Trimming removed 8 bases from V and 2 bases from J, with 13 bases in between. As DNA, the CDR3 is TGTGCCAGCGGAAGGGGCTTCGGCAATCAGCCCCAGCATTTT. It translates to CASGRGFGNQPQHF.

CDR3 nucleotide sequence: TGTGCCAGCTCAATAACTGGACAGGGTAGAGGGAATCAGCCCCAGCATTTT. Translation gives CASSITGQGRGNQPQHF. The chain uses TRBV18 and TRBJ1-5; the match to TRBD1 covers 8 bases. The V gene's germline CDR1 is KGHSH and CDR2 LQKENI. Trimming cost V 5 bases and J 4 bases; bases outside gene matches: 13. This CDR3 spans 17 amino acids. The variable domain in full, with the rest retrieved from reference TRBV18 and TRBJ1-5, is NAGVMQNPRHLVRRRGQEARLRCSPMKGHSHVYWYRQLPEEGLKFMVYLQKENIIDESGMPKERFSAEFPKEGPSILRIQQVVRGDSAAYFCASSITGQGRGNQPQHFGDGTRLSIL.

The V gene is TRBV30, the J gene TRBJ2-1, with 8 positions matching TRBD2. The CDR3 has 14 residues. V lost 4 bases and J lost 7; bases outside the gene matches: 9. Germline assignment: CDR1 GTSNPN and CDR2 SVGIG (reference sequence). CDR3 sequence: CAWNLAGNWNEQFF. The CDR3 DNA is TGTGCCTGGAATTTAGCGGGAAACTGGAATGAGCAGTTCTTC.

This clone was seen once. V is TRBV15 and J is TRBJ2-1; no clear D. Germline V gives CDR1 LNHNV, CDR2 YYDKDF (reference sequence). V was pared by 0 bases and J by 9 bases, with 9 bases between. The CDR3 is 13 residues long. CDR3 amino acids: CATSREPRGEQFF. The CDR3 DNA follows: TGTGCCACCAGCAGAGAGCCGAGAGGTGAGCAGTTCTTC.